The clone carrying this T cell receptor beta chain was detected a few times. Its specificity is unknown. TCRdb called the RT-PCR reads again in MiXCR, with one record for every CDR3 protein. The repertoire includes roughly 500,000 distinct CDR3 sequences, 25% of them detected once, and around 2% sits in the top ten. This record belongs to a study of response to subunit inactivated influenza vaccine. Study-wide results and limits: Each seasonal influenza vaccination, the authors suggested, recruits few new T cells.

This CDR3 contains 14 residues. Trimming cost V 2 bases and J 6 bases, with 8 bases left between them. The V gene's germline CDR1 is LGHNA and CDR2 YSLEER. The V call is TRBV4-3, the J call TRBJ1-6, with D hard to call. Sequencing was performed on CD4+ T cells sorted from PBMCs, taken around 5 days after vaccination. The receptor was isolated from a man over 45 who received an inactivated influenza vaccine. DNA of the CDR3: TGCGCCAGCAGCCAATTAGATCCTAATTCACCCCTCCACTTT. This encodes CASSQLDPNSPLHF.